This entry is about one T cell receptor beta chain. Within the sample, other DNA sequences also encode this same CDR3. This sample was taken from a study of Ad26.COV2.S vaccination and SARS-CoV-2 variants. The overall study: Within the COV1001 Ad26.COV2.S trial arm, the donor was enrolled. Participants got Ad26.COV2.S intramuscularly, once or twice 56 days apart.

Treatment denoted: about 20 received Ad26.COV2.S at low or high dose, single or two shots; several received placebo; per-sample allocation not given. Samples came from day 63 after the first vaccine or placebo injection. The J segment lost 2 bases and the V segment lost 0 bases, leaving 2 bases of the junction unmatched. The CDR3 is 14 residues long. The germline CDR1 and CDR2 sequences are SGHDT and YYEEEE. Only in-frame clones appear in the TCRdb table, and some are missing; sequencing was by immunoSEQ multiplex PCR. The top ten clones hold about 10% of a sample with more than 300,000 clones, about 86% of them seen once.

This TCR derives from a person aged 18-60 years who received the Ad26.COV2.S COVID-19 vaccine or a placebo. The gene calls are TRBV5-6 and TRBJ2-7, with 7 bases that match TRBD1. Specimen: peripheral blood, collected in a trial of Ad26.COV2.S vaccine versus placebo. The CDR3 nucleotides read TGTGCCAGCAGCTTGGGTCAGGGGGCCTACGAGCAGTACTTC. Translation: CASSLGQGAYEQYF.